The T cell receptor beta chain described here comes from a study of T cells in Graves' hyperthyroidism and ophthalmopathy. Points from the study as a whole: From stable hyperthyroidism, ophthalmopathy was set apart by a 13 V-J model.

Trimming left V 3 bases short and J 1 base short, with 9 bases between. The CDR3 has 15 residues. Per germline, CDR1 KGHDR and CDR2 SFDVKD. Hyperthyroidism had been newly diagnosed in patients aged 18 to 65, and its duration was under 2 months. Patients having uncontrolled infection, another autoimmune disease, pregnancy or lactation were not included. 9 to 10 ml fresh peripheral blood yielded the PBMCs. This clonotype has at least ten counts. No antigen is known for it. Amplification of TCR beta CDR3 regions used RNA as the template. With the HTBI primer set, the TCR CDR3 went through a first round of RT-PCR. TCRdb itself ran the multiplex PCR reads through MiXCR, one entry per CDR3 protein. The top ten hold 53% of the sample, which has a few hundred thousand distinct CDR3 sequences, around 17% seen once.

V is TRBV24-1 and J is TRBJ2-1; D ambiguous. Sequencing was performed on blood. This TCR came from a woman aged 45-65 years with Graves' hyperthyroidism. CDR3 sequence reads: CATSDQIGSYNEQFF. The CDR3 DNA reads TGTGCCACCAGTGATCAGATTGGGTCCTACAATGAGCAGTTCTTC.